Below, 14 T cell receptor beta chains from the same sample are listed, as sequenced in a study of T-cell reconstitution after alpha-beta-depleted transplantation in children. Unique molecular identifiers were incorporated when the TCRbeta library was constructed. TCRdb called the PCR reads again in MiXCR, with one record for every CDR3 protein. The sample includes approximately 980,000 distinct CDR3 sequences, under 30% seen only once; the top ten take 28%. The sample was PBMCs, mostly from graft donor cells, taken 360 days after TCRalphabeta/CD19-depleted stem cell transplant. The receptors were gathered from a boy under two years old who had a stem cell transplant for SCID, so the T cells may come from the graft donor.

This chain connects TRBV25-1 to TRBJ1-6; no firm D call. Deletions cut 1 base from V and 7 bases from J, with 5 bases between. Germline CDR1 reads MGHDK; CDR2 reads SYGVNS. The CDR3 runs to 13 residues. The CDR3 nucleotides are TGTGCCAGCAGTGAATTGGTGAATTCACCCCTCCACTTT. Translating it yields CASSELVNSPLHF.

V and J are TRBV23-1 and TRBJ1-4; D is unresolved. TRBV23-1 is filed as an ORF, its function uncertain. V lost 4 bases to trimming and J lost 8 bases, with 20 bases between them. There are 16 residues in the CDR3. The CDR3 sequence is CASSPSRGLPSEKLFF. As DNA, the CDR3 is TGCGCCAGCAGTCCTTCGAGAGGGTTACCCAGCGAAAAACTGTTTTTT.

This clonotype showed up just once. The genes are TRBV28 and TRBJ1-3, with D tentatively TRBD1 (6 bases). This CDR3 contains 16 residues. Trimming took 5 bases from V and 0 from J, leaving 14 bases between them. CDR1 and CDR2 from the germline V gene are MDHEN and SYDVKM. The chain's CDR3 is CASSKWDTRSGNTIYF. CDR3 nucleotides: TGTGCCAGCAGTAAATGGGACACCCGCTCTGGAAACACCATATATTTT.

The chain carries TRBV5-1 and TRBJ2-1; D may be TRBD1 (6 bases). The V end was cut by 1 base, the J end by 9 bases, with 20 bases between. The germline V gene encodes CDR1 SGHRS and CDR2 YFSETQ. The CDR3 sequence is 16 residues long. The CDR3 sequence: CASSLPRLVGASEQFF. The CDR3 region has the DNA TGCGCCAGCAGCTTGCCTCGTTTAGTGGGGGCTAGTGAGCAGTTCTTC. Full variable domain (outside the CDR3, taken from reference TRBV5-1 and TRBJ2-1): KAGVTQTPRYLIKTRGQQVTLSCSPISGHRSVSWYQQTPGQGLQFLFEYFSETQRNKGNFPGRFSGRQFSNSRSEMNVSTLELGDSALYLCASSLPRLVGASEQFFGPGTRLTVL.

This clonotype was observed a handful of times. The chain is built from TRBV12-3 or TRBV12-4 and TRBJ2-5, with 8 bases that match TRBD2. With V trimmed by 6 bases and J by 8 bases, 14 bases remained unmatched. This CDR3 is 15 amino acids long. The CDR3 reads CASSPSAGGPRTQYF. CDR3 in DNA: TGTGCCAGCAGCCCCTCCGCGGGGGGCCCACGAACCCAGTACTTC.

There are a few counts of this clonotype. V usage is TRBV7-9 and J usage is TRBJ2-1, with 9 bases identical to TRBD2. This CDR3 contains 15 residues. V shed 5 bases and J 5 bases; nucleotides not matched to a gene: 7. Germline V gives CDR1 SEHNR, CDR2 FQNEAQ (reference sequence). CDR3 loop: CASSHSGGNNNEQFF. The CDR3 DNA follows: TGTGCCAGCAGCCATAGCGGGGGAAACAACAATGAGCAGTTCTTC.

The chain employs TRBV6-5 and TRBJ2-6, with 7 bases that match TRBD2. The CDR3 totals 17 residues. V was pared by 2 bases and J by 0 bases, with 4 bases of the junction left unmatched. The germline V gene has CDR1 MNHEY and CDR2 SVGAGI. The CDR3 DNA sequence: TGTGCCAGCAGTTACCCCGCGGGAGTCTCTGGGGCCAACGTCCTGACTTTC. This codes for CASSYPAGVSGANVLTF.

The rearrangement joins TRBV28 to TRBJ1-3; D is perhaps TRBD1 (5 bases). This CDR3 has 15 amino acids. V was clipped by 3 bases and J by 0 bases, with 9 bases between them. Germline V gene lookup returns CDR1 MDHEN and CDR2 SYDVKM. The CDR3 region is CASSLGTISGNTIYF. As DNA, the CDR3 is TGTGCCAGCAGTTTGGGGACCATCTCTGGAAACACCATATATTTT.

This clonotype was detected once. The chain combines TRBV20-1 with TRBJ1-3; a weak D match, TRBD1 (6 bases). This CDR3 region has 14 residues. Germline CDR1 and CDR2: DFQATT and SNEGSKA (reference sequence). V was trimmed by 3 bases and J by 0 bases, leaving 9 bases between them. CDR3 sequence: CSASWGASGNTIYF. CDR3 nucleotide sequence: TGCAGTGCTAGTTGGGGGGCCTCTGGAAACACCATATATTTT.

The V call is TRBV5-5, the J call TRBJ2-3; 7 bases fit TRBD1. Trimming removed 0 bases from V and 2 bases from J; junction bases left unmatched: 3. Germline CDR1 is SGHKS and CDR2 is YYEKEE (reference sequence). CDR3 length equals 15 residues. CDR3 residues: CASSLDRGLTDTQYF. The CDR3 DNA reads as TGTGCCAGCAGCTTGGACAGGGGCCTCACAGATACGCAGTATTTT. The complete variable domain, with remaining parts taken from reference TRBV5-5 and TRBJ2-3, reads DAGVTQSPTHLIKTRGQQVTLRCSPISGHKSVSWYQQVLGQGPQFIFQYYEKEERGRGNFPDRFSARQFPNYSSELNVNALLLGDSALYLCASSLDRGLTDTQYFGPGTRLTVL.

This rearrangement joins TRBV24-1 to TRBJ2-3; no clear D gene. This CDR3 has 13 residues. From germline, CDR1 is KGHDR and CDR2 SFDVKD. Trimming stripped 5 bases from V and 0 bases from J, with 5 bases between. CDR3 DNA sequence: TGTGCCACCAGTGTGCCTAGCACAGATACGCAGTATTTT. It encodes CATSVPSTDTQYF.

The J gene is TRBJ2-5, the V gene TRBV5-1, with D possibly matching TRBD1 (6 bases). V was shortened by 7 bases and J by 3 bases, with 16 bases between the two germline ends. This CDR3 is 14 amino acids long. In germline, CDR1 is SGHRS, CDR2 YFSETQ. CDR3 DNA: TGCGCCAGCGTCCGGGACACAACCGAAGAGACCCAGTACTTC. Translating it yields CASVRDTTEETQYF. The whole variable domain, filled in from reference TRBV5-1 and TRBJ2-5, reads KAGVTQTPRYLIKTRGQQVTLSCSPISGHRSVSWYQQTPGQGLQFLFEYFSETQRNKGNFPGRFSGRQFSNSRSEMNVSTLELGDSALYLCASVRDTTEETQYFGPGTRLLVL.

Ten or more counts support this clonotype. The J gene is TRBJ2-5, the V gene TRBV7-8; TRBD2 matches at 7 bases. Germline-derived CDR1 and CDR2 are SGHVS and FQNEAQ. V shed 5 bases, J shed 5 bases, and the junction held 2 bases outside the gene matches. CDR3 size: 12 residues. The CDR3 is CASSTGGETQYF. The CDR3 nucleotides are TGTGCCAGCAGCACCGGGGGGGAGACCCAGTACTTC.

The V call is TRBV28, the J call TRBJ2-3; unclear D gene. This CDR3 comprises 16 residues. In germline, CDR1 is MDHEN, CDR2 SYDVKM. V was clipped by 6 bases and J by 4 bases, with 20 bases between them. DNA for the CDR3: TGTGCCAGCAGCTTCTCTGATACTGGCGTCGCAGATACGCAGTATTTT. Residues: CASSFSDTGVADTQYF.